This T cell receptor beta chain was recorded in a study of human T cells and chemical hapten exposure. Overall study: Alopecia areata, totalis or universalis affected patients who were mostly female.

Time point indicated: pre-sensitization, week 0. Regarding treatment: therapeutic diphenylcyclopropenone sensitization with weekly scalp DPC. V shed 4 bases and J 7 bases; nucleotides not matched to a gene: 18. CDR1 MNHEY and CDR2 SMNVEV come from the germline V gene (reference sequence). CDR3 length: 18 amino acids. Using its own MiXCR run on the RACE reads, TCRdb lists one record per CDR3 protein. The sample contains around 120,000 distinct CDR3 sequences, roughly 13% of which appear only once. The origin of this receptor is a woman between 18 and 29 years old with alopecia areata. Some clones in this sample may be carry-over from other donors' samples. The rearrangement links TRBV27 to TRBJ2-1; TRBD2 matches at 8 bases. The input for sequencing was whole blood, taken in connection with sensitization to the hapten diphenylcyclopropenone (DPC). CDR3: CASSYIAGSLLGQNEQFF. CDR3 DNA sequence: TGTGCCAGCAGTTACATAGCGGGGTCCCTTCTAGGGCAAAATGAGCAGTTCTTC.